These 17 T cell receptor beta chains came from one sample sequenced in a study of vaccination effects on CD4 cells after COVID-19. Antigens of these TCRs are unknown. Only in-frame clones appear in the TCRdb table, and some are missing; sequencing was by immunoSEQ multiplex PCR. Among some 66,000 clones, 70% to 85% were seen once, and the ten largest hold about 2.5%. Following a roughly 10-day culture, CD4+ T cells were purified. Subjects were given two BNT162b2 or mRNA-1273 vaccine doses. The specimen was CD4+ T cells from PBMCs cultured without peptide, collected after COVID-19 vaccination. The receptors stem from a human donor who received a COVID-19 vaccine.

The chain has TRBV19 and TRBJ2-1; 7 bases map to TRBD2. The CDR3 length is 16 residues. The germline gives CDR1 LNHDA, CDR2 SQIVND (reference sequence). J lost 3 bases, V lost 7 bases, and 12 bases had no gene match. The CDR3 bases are TGTGCCAGTAAGTCAATAACGGGGGGTTTCTACAATGAGCAGTTCTTC. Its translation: CASKSITGGFYNEQFF.

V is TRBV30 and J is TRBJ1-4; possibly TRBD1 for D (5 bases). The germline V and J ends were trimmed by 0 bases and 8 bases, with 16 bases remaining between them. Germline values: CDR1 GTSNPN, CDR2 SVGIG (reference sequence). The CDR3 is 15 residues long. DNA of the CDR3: TGTGCCTGGAGTGTAATACCCGGGGGAGGGGAAAAACTGTTTTTT. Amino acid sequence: CAWSVIPGGGEKLFF.

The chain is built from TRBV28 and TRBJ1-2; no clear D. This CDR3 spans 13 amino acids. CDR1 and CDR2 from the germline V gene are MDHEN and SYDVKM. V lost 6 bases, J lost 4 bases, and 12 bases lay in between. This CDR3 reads CASSPGSLYGYTF. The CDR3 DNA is TGTGCCAGCAGCCCTGGGAGTCTCTATGGCTACACCTTC.

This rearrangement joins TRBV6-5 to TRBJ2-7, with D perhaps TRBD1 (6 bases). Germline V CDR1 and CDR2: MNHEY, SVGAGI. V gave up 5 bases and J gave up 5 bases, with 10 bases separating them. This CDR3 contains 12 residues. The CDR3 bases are TGTGCCAGCAGTCGGACAGACCACGAGCAGTACGTC. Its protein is CASSRTDHEQYV.

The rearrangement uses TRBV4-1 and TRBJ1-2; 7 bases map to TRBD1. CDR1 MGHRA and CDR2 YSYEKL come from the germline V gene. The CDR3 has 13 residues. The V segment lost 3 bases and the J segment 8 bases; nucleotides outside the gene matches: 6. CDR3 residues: CASSQTGFKGYTF. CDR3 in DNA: TGCGCCAGCAGCCAGACAGGGTTTAAGGGCTACACCTTC.

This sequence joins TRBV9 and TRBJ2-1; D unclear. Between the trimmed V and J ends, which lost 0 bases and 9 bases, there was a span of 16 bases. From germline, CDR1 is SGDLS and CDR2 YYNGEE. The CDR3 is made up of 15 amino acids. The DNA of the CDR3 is TGTGCCAGCAGCGTAGGGGCGACCGTTGGCGGTGAGCAGTTCTTC. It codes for CASSVGATVGGEQFF.

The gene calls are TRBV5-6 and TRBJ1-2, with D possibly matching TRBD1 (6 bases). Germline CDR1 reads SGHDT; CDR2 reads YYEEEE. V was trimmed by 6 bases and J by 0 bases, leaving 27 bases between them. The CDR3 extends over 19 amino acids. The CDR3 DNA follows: TGTGCCAGCACCAAACGGGGGGGGGCAGGGGCTGACGCTAACTATGGCTACACCTTC. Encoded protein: CASTKRGGAGADANYGYTF. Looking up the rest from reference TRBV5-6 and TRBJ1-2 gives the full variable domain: DAGVTQSPTHLIKTRGQQVTLRCSPKSGHDTVSWYQQALGQGPQFIFQYYEEEERQRGNFPDRFSGHQFPNYSSELNVNALLLGDSALYLCASTKRGGAGADANYGYTFGSGTRLTVV.

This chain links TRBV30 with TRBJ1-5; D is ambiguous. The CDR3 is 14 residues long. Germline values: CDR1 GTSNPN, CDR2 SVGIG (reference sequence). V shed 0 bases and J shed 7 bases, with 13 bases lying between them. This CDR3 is CAWSVKLVGQPQHF. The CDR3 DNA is TGTGCCTGGAGTGTAAAATTGGTCGGCCAGCCCCAGCATTTT.

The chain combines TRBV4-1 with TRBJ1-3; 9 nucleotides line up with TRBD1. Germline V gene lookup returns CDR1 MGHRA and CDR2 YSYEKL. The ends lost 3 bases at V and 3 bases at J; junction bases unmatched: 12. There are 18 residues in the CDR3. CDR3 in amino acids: CASSQLESGQGSGNTIYF. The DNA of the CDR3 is TGCGCCAGCAGCCAGCTCGAGAGTGGACAGGGGAGTGGAAACACCATATATTTT.

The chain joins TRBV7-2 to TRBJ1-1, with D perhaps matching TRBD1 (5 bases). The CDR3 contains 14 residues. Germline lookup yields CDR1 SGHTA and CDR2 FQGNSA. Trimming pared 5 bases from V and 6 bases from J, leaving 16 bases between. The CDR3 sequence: CASSLMAGRSEAFF. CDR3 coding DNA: TGTGCCAGCAGCCTCATGGCAGGGCGATCTGAAGCTTTCTTT.

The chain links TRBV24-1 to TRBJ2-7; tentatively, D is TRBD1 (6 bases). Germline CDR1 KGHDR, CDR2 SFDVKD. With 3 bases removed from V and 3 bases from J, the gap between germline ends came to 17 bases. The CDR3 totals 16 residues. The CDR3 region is CATSDAHGQMIYEQYV. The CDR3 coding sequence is TGTGCCACCAGTGATGCGCACGGACAGATGATCTACGAGCAGTACGTC.

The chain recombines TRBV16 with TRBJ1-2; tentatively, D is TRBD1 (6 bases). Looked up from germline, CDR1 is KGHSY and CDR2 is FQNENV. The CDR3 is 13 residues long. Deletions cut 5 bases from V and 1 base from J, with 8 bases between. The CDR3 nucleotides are TGTGCCAGCAGCGTACAGGGTAACTATGGCTACACCTTC. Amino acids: CASSVQGNYGYTF.

CDR3 DNA: TGTGCCAGCAGCCGATCCAGAGGACTAGCCATGGAGACCCAGTACTTC. Translation gives CASSRSRGLAMETQYF. The J gene is TRBJ2-5, the V gene TRBV11-2; 8 nucleotides align to TRBD2. J was trimmed by 5 bases and V by 5 bases; bases with no gene match: 13. Germline CDR1 is SGHAT and CDR2 is FQNNGV. The CDR3 consists of 16 residues.

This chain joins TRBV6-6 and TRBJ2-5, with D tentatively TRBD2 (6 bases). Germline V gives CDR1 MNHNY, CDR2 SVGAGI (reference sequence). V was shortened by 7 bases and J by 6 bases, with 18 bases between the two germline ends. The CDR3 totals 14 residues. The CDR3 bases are TGTGCCAGCACGGGGGAATTACGGGCGAAGACCCAGTACTTC. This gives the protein CASTGELRAKTQYF.

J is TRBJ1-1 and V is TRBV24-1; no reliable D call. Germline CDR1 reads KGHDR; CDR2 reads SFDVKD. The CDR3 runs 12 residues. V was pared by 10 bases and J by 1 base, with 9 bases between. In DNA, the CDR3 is TGTGCCACTGCAGACGGGAACACTGAAGCTTTCTTT. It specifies CATADGNTEAFF.

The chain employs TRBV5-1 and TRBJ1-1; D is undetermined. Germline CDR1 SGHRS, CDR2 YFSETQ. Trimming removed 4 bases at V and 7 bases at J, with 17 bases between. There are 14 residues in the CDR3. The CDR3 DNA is TGCGCCAGCAGCCCAATGGACCCCATCGGTGAAGCTTTCTTT. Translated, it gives CASSPMDPIGEAFF.

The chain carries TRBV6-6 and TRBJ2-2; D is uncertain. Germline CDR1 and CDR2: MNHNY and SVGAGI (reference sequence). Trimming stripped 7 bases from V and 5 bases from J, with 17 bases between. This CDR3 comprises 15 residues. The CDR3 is CASTLGTTGTGELFF. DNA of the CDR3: TGTGCCAGCACTCTCGGAACGACTGGTACCGGGGAGCTGTTTTTT.